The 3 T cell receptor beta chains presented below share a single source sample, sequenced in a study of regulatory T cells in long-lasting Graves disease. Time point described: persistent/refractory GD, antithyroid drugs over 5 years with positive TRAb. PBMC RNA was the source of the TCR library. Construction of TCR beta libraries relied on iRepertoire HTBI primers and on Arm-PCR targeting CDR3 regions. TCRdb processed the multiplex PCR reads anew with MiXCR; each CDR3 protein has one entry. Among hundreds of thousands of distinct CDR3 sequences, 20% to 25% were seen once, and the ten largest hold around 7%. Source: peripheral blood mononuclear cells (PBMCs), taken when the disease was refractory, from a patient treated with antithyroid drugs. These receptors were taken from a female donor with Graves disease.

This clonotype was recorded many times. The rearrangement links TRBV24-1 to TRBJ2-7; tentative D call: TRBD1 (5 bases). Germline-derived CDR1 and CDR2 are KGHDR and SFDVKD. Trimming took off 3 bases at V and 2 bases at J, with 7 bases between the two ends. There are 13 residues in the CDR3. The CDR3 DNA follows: TGTGCCACCAGTGATGGGGCTACCTACGAGCAGTACTTC. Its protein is CATSDGATYEQYF.

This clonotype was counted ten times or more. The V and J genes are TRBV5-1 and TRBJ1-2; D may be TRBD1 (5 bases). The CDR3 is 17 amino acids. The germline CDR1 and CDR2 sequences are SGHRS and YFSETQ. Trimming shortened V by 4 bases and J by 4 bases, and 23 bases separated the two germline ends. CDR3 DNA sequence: TGCGCCAGCAGCGGAACGGGGCCAGAGAAGGGCGCCTATGGCTACACCTTC. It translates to CASSGTGPEKGAYGYTF. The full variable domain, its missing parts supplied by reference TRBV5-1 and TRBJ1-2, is KAGVTQTPRYLIKTRGQQVTLSCSPISGHRSVSWYQQTPGQGLQFLFEYFSETQRNKGNFPGRFSGRQFSNSRSEMNVSTLELGDSALYLCASSGTGPEKGAYGYTFGSGTRLTVV.

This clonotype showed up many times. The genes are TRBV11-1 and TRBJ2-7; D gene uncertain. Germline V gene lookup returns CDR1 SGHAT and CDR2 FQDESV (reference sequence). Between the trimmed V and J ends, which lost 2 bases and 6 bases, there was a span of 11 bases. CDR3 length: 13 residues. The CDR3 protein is CASSLSTASEQYF. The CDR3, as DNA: TGTGCCAGCAGCTTAAGTACGGCGTCCGAGCAGTACTTC.